Reported below is one T cell receptor beta chain. The length of the CDR3 is 14 residues. Germline loops: CDR1 DFQATT, CDR2 SNEGSKA (reference sequence). J was trimmed by 2 bases and V by 3 bases; bases with no gene match: 3. The record originates from a study of blood T cell repertoires in COVID-19. Study summary: The samples span acute and convalescent COVID-19 from the United States, Italy and Spain. The cDNA or gDNA used as material had been derived from T cells, B-cell-depleted T cells, or PBMCs.

As handled by the study authors: The assay estimated nucleated cells by amplifying reference gene primers. The repertoire was sequenced with immunoSEQ multiplex PCR; TCRdb's copy has only in-frame clones and lacks some. Clone size and the V and J calls come from that table; the DNA yielded D and trimming. The sample lists around 140,000 clones, around nine tenths occurring once. Seattle cases were enrolled at active infection and followed longitudinally. The chain links TRBV20-1 to TRBJ2-3, with TRBD2 identical over 9 bases. The sequencing sample was made of peripheral blood. This TCR came from a woman in her 70s with COVID-19, enrolled during active disease. CDR3 bases: TGCAGTGCTAGTGCGGGGGGGCCCACAGATACGCAGTATTTT. Translation gives CSASAGGPTDTQYF.